A single sample is the source of the 18 T cell receptor beta chains below, sequenced in a study of cytomegalovirus exposure and HLA in healthy donors. Primers: 60 Vbeta forward and 13 Jbeta reverse. The repertoire was sequenced with immunoSEQ multiplex PCR; TCRdb's copy has only in-frame clones and lacks some. The sample carries about 130,000 clones, less than 85% recorded once. Sequencing used PBMCs. The receptor set was obtained from a man younger than 35 in good health and CMV-seropositive.

The chain joins TRBV15 to TRBJ2-7; D is uncertain. Trimming pared 0 bases from V and 1 base from J, leaving 10 bases between. The CDR3 length is 15 residues. Germline V CDR1 and CDR2: LNHNV, YYDKDF (reference sequence). The CDR3 bases are TGTGCCACCAGCAGAGATTTTGGCGGTTCCTACGAGCAGTACTTC. Residues: CATSRDFGGSYEQYF.

This rearrangement joins TRBV9 to TRBJ2-2, with a tentative D call TRBD1 (6 bases). The germline V and J ends were trimmed by 0 bases and 5 bases, with 17 bases remaining between them. Germline V gene data show CDR1 as SGDLS and CDR2 as YYNGEE. The CDR3 runs to 17 residues. The DNA for the CDR3 is TGTGCCAGCAGCGTAGAGACCCAGGGGTCGGGTACCGGGGAGCTGTTTTTT. It yields the protein CASSVETQGSGTGELFF.

The chain employs TRBV7-9 and TRBJ2-7; tentative D call: TRBD1 (5 bases). CDR1 is SEHNR, CDR2 FQNEAQ, per germline (reference sequence). This CDR3 is built from 13 residues. Trimming shortened V by 0 bases and J by 4 bases, and 7 bases separated the two germline ends. CDR3 residues: CASSLARAYEQYF. In DNA, the CDR3 is TGTGCCAGCAGCTTAGCCAGGGCATACGAGCAGTACTTC.

A few counts support this clone. V gene TRBV5-4 combines with J gene TRBJ2-1; D not resolved. This CDR3 spans 14 amino acids. Germline CDR1 reads SGHNT; CDR2 reads YYREEE (reference sequence). V was clipped by 5 bases and J by 7 bases, with 16 bases between them. In nucleotides, the CDR3 is TGTGCCAGCAGAGTCAGCAACAGTGATAATGAGCAGTTCTTC. This translates into CASRVSNSDNEQFF.

CDR3 region: CASSLTGSRSETQYF. CDR3 DNA: TGTGCCAGCAGTTTAACAGGGTCGCGATCGGAGACCCAGTACTTC. The chain employs TRBV27 and TRBJ2-5; perhaps TRBD1 as D (6 bases). The germline V and J ends were trimmed by 2 bases and 5 bases, with 15 bases remaining between them. This CDR3 region has 15 residues. The germline V gene encodes CDR1 MNHEY and CDR2 SMNVEV (reference sequence).

This chain connects TRBV4-3 to TRBJ2-1; perhaps TRBD2 as D (5 bases). Trimming left V 0 bases short and J 7 bases short, with 16 bases between. CDR1 is LGHNA and CDR2 is YSLEER in the germline V gene. The CDR3 contains 16 residues. The CDR3 reads CASSQDRTLRRNEQFF. In DNA, the CDR3 is TGCGCCAGCAGCCAAGATAGGACTCTCCGGAGGAATGAGCAGTTCTTC.

This clone turned up a few times. The CDR3 bases are TGTGCCATCAAAACCACGGCACGGAGCTACGAGCAGTACTTC. Its protein is CAIKTTARSYEQYF. This chain joins TRBV10-3 and TRBJ2-7; D is unresolved. Trimming cost V 7 bases and J 3 bases, with 16 bases left between them. Germline CDR1 is ENHRY and CDR2 is SYGVKD. The CDR3 has 14 amino acids.

V and J are TRBV4-3 and TRBJ2-3; 9 nucleotides align to TRBD2. The CDR3 is 16 residues long. Germline V CDR1 and CDR2: LGHNA, YSLEER. Germline trimming cut 2 bases from V and 3 bases from J; bases unmatched to any gene: 6. CDR3 DNA sequence: TGCGCCAGCAGCCAACAAGGAAGCGGGAGGACAGATACGCAGTATTTT. It is translated as CASSQQGSGRTDTQYF.

The rearrangement uses TRBV4-1 and TRBJ2-2; 9 bases align to TRBD2. This CDR3 is 15 amino acids long. Looked up from germline, CDR1 is MGHRA and CDR2 is YSYEKL. The V gene end was trimmed by 0 bases and the J gene end by 7 bases; junction bases not matched to a gene: 3. The CDR3 loop reads CASSQDLAGYGELFF. CDR3 sequence (DNA): TGCGCCAGCAGCCAAGATCTAGCGGGATACGGGGAGCTGTTTTTT.

This clone has a handful of counts. The chain carries TRBV28 and TRBJ1-5, with unresolved D. The CDR3 loop spans 13 amino acids. V lost 6 bases and J lost 5, with 11 bases in between. The germline gives CDR1 MDHEN, CDR2 SYDVKM. The CDR3 sequence: CASSVTRDQPQHF. The CDR3 bases are TGTGCCAGCAGCGTGACGAGGGATCAGCCCCAGCATTTT.

The chain employs TRBV4-2 and TRBJ1-2; the D is unclear. This CDR3 is 15 amino acids long. Germline CDR1 reads LGHNA; CDR2 reads YNFKEQ. V shed 4 bases and J shed 2 bases, with 14 bases lying between them. The CDR3 coding sequence is TGTGCCAGCAGCCCCCGATTACTACAAAACTATGGCTACACCTTC. Its protein is CASSPRLLQNYGYTF.

There are a few counts of this clone. The rearrangement uses TRBV11-2 and TRBJ1-1, with a weak D call TRBD1 (5 bases). Germline CDR1 is SGHAT and CDR2 is FQNNGV. This CDR3 contains 15 residues. Trimming took 2 bases from V and 7 from J, leaving 17 bases between them. The CDR3 sequence: CASSLLQGDVGEAFF. In DNA form, the CDR3 reads TGTGCCAGCAGCTTACTGCAGGGCGACGTTGGTGAAGCTTTCTTT.

This clone was seen once. V gene TRBV19 combines with J gene TRBJ1-6; D is uncertain. Looked up from germline, CDR1 is LNHDA and CDR2 is SQIVND (reference sequence). V was pared by 6 bases and J by 10 bases, with 16 bases between. The CDR3 has 14 residues. The CDR3 reads CASSPAGSDSPLHF. In DNA, the CDR3 is TGTGCCAGTAGCCCCGCGGGATCTGACTCACCCCTCCACTTT. The variable domain in full, completed from reference TRBV19 and TRBJ1-6, reads DGGITQSPKYLFRKEGQNVTLSCEQNLNHDAMYWYRQDPGQGLRLIYYSQIVNDFQKGDIAEGYSVSREKKESFPLTVTSAQKNPTAFYLCASSPAGSDSPLHFGNGTRLTVT.

This chain joins TRBV10-1 and TRBJ2-3; 9 nucleotides match TRBD1. Losses at the gene ends were 4 bases for V and 7 bases for J; bases not matched to a gene: 12. The length of the CDR3 is 16 residues. CDR1 is WNHNN, CDR2 SYGVQD, per germline (reference sequence). The CDR3 nucleotides read TGCGCCAGCAGTGTCAACCGGGACAGGGAATTAAATACGCAGTATTTT. Its protein product is CASSVNRDRELNTQYF.

The chain carries TRBV7-9 and TRBJ1-4; D is unresolved. V shed 5 bases and J shed 7 bases, with 17 bases lying between them. The germline CDR1 and CDR2 sequences are SEHNR and FQNEAQ (reference sequence). The CDR3 spans 15 residues. The CDR3 nucleotides read TGTGCCAGCAGCAAACCTGCTGTAGGAGGTGAAAAACTGTTTTTT. Translating gives CASSKPAVGGEKLFF.

The chain links TRBV5-4 to TRBJ1-1; a weak D match, TRBD1 (6 bases). CDR3 length equals 15 residues. With 5 bases removed from V and 3 bases from J, the gap between germline ends came to 17 bases. Germline V lookup: CDR1 SGHNT, CDR2 YYREEE (reference sequence). CDR3 DNA: TGTGCCAGCAGGTTTGGAAGGGGGGGAGACACTGAAGCTTTCTTT. Translating gives CASRFGRGGDTEAFF.

In nucleotides, the CDR3 is TGTGCCAGTAGTATAGATCTTGGCAGCTACAATGAGCAGTTCTTC. Translation: CASSIDLGSYNEQFF. J is TRBJ2-1 and V is TRBV19; no reliable D call. Germline CDR1 LNHDA, CDR2 SQIVND (reference sequence). The CDR3 contains 15 residues. The V end lost 0 bases, the J end lost 3 bases, and 9 bases lay between the germline ends.

This chain joins TRBV15 and TRBJ2-1; TRBD2 matches at 8 bases. V lost 0 bases and J lost 3; bases outside the gene matches: 7. Germline V gene data show CDR1 as LNHNV and CDR2 as YYDKDF (reference sequence). CDR3 size: 17 residues. CDR3 protein: CATSRDSGGTYYNEQFF. The CDR3 nucleotides read TGTGCCACCAGCAGAGATTCGGGGGGGACTTACTACAATGAGCAGTTCTTC.